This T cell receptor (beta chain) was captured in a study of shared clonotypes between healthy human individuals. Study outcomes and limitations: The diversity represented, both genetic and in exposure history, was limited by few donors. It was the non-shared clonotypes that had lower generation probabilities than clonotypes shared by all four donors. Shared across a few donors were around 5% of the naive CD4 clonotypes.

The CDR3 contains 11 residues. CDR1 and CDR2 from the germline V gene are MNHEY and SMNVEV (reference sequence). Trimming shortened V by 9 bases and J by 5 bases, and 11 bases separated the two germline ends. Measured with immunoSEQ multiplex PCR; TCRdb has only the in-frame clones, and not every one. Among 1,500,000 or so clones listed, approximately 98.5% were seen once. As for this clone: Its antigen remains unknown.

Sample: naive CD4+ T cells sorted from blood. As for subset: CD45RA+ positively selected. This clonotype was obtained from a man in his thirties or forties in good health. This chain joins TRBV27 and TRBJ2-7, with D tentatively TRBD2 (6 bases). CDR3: CASSRGNEQYF. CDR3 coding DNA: TGTGCCAGTAGTCGGGGGAACGAGCAGTACTTC.